This entry lists 8 T cell receptor beta chains sequenced from one sample in a study of blood T cell repertoires in COVID-19 (dated by TCRdb to the early 2020s). The library was made by the immunoSEQ multiplex PCR assay. The immuneACCESS repertoire file appears here via TCRdb, limited to in-frame rearrangements. These files lack a portion of the clones; in checked studies, under half of the deficit traces to unresolved V genes, and the cause of the others is not known. This sample comprises approximately 230,000 clones, more than 85% of them detected only once. 3.5% to 4.5% of the sample is held by the ten biggest clonotypes. The sequencing sample was made of PBMCs or T cells enriched from blood (not recorded which). The receptors originated from a woman under 40 who had recovered from COVID-19.

The V and J genes are TRBV7-9 and TRBJ2-3; D might be TRBD2 (5 bases). V shed 5 bases and J shed 2 bases, with 8 bases lying between them. The CDR3 totals 13 residues. Germline V gene lookup returns CDR1 SEHNR and CDR2 FQNEAQ (reference sequence). The CDR3 DNA follows: TGTGCCAGCAGCGCGGACTCCACAGATACGCAGTATTTT. The encoded protein is CASSADSTDTQYF.

The gene calls are TRBV6-4 and TRBJ1-6; 8 bases map to TRBD1. This CDR3 comprises 16 residues. V was clipped by 5 bases and J by 9 bases; unmatched bases: 12. CDR1 and CDR2 from the germline V gene are MRHNA and SNTAGT. This chain's CDR3 is CASSLIGGQGGSPLHF. In nucleotides, the CDR3 is TGTGCCAGCAGTCTCATCGGAGGACAGGGTGGTTCACCCCTCCACTTT.

This clone was seen a single time. The chain is built from TRBV6-2 or TRBV6-3 and TRBJ2-1; 10 bases fit TRBD2. CDR3 length equals 19 residues. Germline trimming cut 5 bases from V and 1 base from J; bases unmatched to any gene: 14. The V gene's germline CDR1 is MNHEY and CDR2 SVGEGT. The CDR3 sequence: CASSNGLAAFPSSYNEQFF. Here the CDR3 DNA reads TGTGCCAGCAGTAATGGACTAGCGGCTTTCCCCTCATCCTACAATGAGCAGTTCTTC.

The genes are TRBV11-2 and TRBJ1-4, with 7 positions matching TRBD1. V shed 1 base and J 4 bases; nucleotides not matched to a gene: 0. Germline V gives CDR1 SGHAT, CDR2 FQNNGV. The CDR3 has 14 residues. Written as DNA, the CDR3 is TGTGCCAGCAGCTTAGGGGACAGTAATGAAAAACTGTTTTTT. This gives the protein CASSLGDSNEKLFF.

The chain is built from TRBV27 and TRBJ1-2, with 8 bases that match TRBD1. V dropped 3 bases and J dropped 4; count of bases not matched to a gene: 7. The CDR3 loop spans 15 amino acids. Germline CDR1 MNHEY, CDR2 SMNVEV (reference sequence). The CDR3 DNA reads as TGTGCCAGCAGTTTTTCAGGGGGCAATAGCTATGGCTACACCTTC. It encodes CASSFSGGNSYGYTF.

The chain uses TRBV4-2 and TRBJ1-1; D is unresolved. CDR3 length: 13 residues. Germline values: CDR1 LGHNA, CDR2 YNFKEQ. The ends were cut back, 1 base at V and 7 bases at J, with 10 bases in the middle. The CDR3 DNA reads TGTGCCAGCAGCCAAGGCCGGGAGGATGAAGCTTTCTTT. As protein: CASSQGREDEAFF.

The chain couples TRBV7-9 to TRBJ2-7, with 9 positions matching TRBD1. Trimming took 4 bases from V and 4 from J; bases not matched to a gene: 5. In germline, CDR1 is SEHNR, CDR2 FQNEAQ (reference sequence). This CDR3 has 14 residues. Here the CDR3 reads CASSSIQGAYEQYF. The CDR3 DNA is TGTGCCAGCAGCTCCATACAGGGGGCGTACGAGCAGTACTTC.

This chain's CDR3 is CASGGRTGQETQYF. The CDR3 coding sequence is TGCGCCAGCGGGGGGAGGACCGGGCAAGAGACCCAGTACTTC. J is TRBJ2-5 and V is TRBV5-1, with D perhaps TRBD2 (6 bases). The CDR3 spans 14 residues. Germline V CDR1 and CDR2: SGHRS, YFSETQ. Trimming took off 7 bases at V and 2 bases at J, with 15 bases between the two ends.